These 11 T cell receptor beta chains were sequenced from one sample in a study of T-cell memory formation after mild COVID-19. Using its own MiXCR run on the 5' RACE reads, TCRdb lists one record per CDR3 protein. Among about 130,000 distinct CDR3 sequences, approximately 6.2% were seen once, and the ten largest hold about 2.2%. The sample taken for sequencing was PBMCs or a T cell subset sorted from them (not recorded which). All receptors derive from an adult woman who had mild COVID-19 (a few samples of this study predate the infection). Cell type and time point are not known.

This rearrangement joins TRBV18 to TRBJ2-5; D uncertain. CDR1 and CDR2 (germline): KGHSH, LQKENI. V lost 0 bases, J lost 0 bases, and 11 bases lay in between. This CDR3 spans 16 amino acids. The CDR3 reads CASSPPKQTYQETQYF. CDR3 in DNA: TGTGCCAGCTCACCACCCAAGCAGACCTACCAAGAGACCCAGTACTTC.

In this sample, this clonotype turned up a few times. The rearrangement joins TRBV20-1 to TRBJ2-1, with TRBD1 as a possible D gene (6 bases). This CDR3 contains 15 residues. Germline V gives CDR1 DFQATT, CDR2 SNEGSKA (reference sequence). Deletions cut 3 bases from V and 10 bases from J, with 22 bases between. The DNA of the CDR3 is TGCAGTGCTAGCCTCAGTACAGGGCCCACAAGGGAGCAGTTCTTC. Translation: CSASLSTGPTREQFF.

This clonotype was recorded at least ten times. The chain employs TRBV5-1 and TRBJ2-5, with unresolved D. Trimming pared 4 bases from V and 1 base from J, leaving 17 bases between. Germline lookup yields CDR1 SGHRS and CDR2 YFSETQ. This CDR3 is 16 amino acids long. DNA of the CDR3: TGCGCCAGCAGCCTTGGCGTAGGGCAGACCCAAGAGACCCAGTACTTC. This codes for CASSLGVGQTQETQYF. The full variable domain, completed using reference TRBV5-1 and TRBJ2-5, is KAGVTQTPRYLIKTRGQQVTLSCSPISGHRSVSWYQQTPGQGLQFLFEYFSETQRNKGNFPGRFSGRQFSNSRSEMNVSTLELGDSALYLCASSLGVGQTQETQYFGPGTRLLVL.

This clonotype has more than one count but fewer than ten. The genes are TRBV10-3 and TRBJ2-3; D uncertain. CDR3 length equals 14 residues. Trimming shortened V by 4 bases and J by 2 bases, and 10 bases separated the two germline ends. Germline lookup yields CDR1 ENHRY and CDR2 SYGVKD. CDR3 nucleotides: TGTGCCATCAGTGGAGGCGCGTTCACAGATACGCAGTATTTT. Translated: CAISGGAFTDTQYF.

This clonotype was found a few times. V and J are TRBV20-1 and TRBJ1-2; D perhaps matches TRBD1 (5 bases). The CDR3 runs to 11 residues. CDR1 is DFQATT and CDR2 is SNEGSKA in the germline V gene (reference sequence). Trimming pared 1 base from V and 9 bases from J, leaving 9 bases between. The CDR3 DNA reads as TGCAGTGCTAGAGTGGGGGATCGCTACACCTTC. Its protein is CSARVGDRYTF.

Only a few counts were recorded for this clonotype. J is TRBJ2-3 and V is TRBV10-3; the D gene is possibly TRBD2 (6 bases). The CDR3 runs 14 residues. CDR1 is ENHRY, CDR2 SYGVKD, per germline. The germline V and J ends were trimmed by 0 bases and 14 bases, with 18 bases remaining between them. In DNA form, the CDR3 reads TGTGCCATCAGTGAGTCCACGGAGCGACTAGGTCTGTATTTT. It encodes CAISESTERLGLYF.

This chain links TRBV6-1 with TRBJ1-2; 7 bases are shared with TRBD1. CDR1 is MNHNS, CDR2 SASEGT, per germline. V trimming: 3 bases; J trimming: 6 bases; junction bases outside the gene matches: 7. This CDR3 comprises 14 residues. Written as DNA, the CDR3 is TGTGCCAGCAGTGAGCAGGGACAGAAGGATGGCTACACCTTC. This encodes CASSEQGQKDGYTF.

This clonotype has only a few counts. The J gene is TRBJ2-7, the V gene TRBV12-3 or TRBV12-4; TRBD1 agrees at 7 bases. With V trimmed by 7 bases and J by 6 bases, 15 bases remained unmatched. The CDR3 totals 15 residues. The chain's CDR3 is CASTPPGRDSGEQYF. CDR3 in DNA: TGTGCCAGCACCCCCCCCGGCAGGGACAGTGGCGAGCAGTACTTC.

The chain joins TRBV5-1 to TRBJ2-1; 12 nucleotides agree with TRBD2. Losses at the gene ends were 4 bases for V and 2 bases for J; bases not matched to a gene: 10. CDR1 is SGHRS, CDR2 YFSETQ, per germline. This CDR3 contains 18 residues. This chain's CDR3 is CASSPTRASGRAYNEQFF. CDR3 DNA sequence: TGCGCCAGCAGCCCAACAAGGGCTAGCGGGAGGGCCTACAATGAGCAGTTCTTC.

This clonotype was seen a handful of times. CDR3 bases: TGCGCCAGCAGGGCGACAGGGGGCACAACTAATGAAAAACTGTTTTTT. As protein: CASRATGGTTNEKLFF. The V gene is TRBV5-1, the J gene TRBJ1-4; 10 positions agree with TRBD1. Per the germline V gene, CDR1 is SGHRS and CDR2 is YFSETQ. The CDR3 sequence is 16 residues long. Losses at the gene ends were 5 bases for V and 0 bases for J; bases not matched to a gene: 4.

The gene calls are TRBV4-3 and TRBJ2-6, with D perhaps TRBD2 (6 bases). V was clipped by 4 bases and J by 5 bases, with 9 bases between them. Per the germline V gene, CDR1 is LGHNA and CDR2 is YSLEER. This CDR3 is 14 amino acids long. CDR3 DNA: TGCGCCAGCAGCCTAGCGGACAGGGCCAACGTCCTGACTTTC. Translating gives CASSLADRANVLTF.